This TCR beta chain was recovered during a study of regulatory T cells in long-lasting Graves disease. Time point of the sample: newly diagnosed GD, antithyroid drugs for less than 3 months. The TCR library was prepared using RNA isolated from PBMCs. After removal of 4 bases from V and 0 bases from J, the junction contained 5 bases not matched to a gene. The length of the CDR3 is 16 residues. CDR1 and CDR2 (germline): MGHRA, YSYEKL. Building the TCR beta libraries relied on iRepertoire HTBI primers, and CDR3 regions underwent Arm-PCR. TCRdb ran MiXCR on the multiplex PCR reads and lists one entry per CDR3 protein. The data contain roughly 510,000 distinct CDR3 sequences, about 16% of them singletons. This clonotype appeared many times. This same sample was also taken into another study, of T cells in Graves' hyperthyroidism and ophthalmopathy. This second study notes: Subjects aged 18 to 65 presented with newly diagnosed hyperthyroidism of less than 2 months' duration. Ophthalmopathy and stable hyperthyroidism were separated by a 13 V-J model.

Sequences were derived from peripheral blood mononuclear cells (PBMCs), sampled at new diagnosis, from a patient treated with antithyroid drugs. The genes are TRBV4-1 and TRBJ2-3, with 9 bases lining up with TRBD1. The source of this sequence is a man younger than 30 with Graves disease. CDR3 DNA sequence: TGCGCCAGCAGCCCCTCACAGGGGGCTAGCACAGATACGCAGTATTTT. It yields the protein CASSPSQGASTDTQYF.